This T cell receptor beta chain was identified in a study of blood T cell repertoires in COVID-19. Study at large: The cDNA or gDNA used as material had been derived from T cells, B-cell-depleted T cells, or PBMCs.

Per the original methods: Amplification with reference gene primers provided the estimates of nucleated cell counts. Libraries were prepared by immunoSEQ multiplex PCR; TCRdb keeps only in-frame clonotypes and omits some of them. V and J calls and clone size are given by that table; D and trimming were obtained from the DNA. The profile shows approximately 220,000 clones, around 84% of them singletons. The specimen sequenced was peripheral blood. The clonotype comes from a man aged 50 or older with acute or convalescent COVID-19.

The CDR3 is CASSPPIQGNTEAFF. Written as DNA, the CDR3 is TGTGCCAGCTCACCACCGATTCAGGGGAACACTGAAGCTTTCTTT. The chain is built from TRBV18 and TRBJ1-1; perhaps TRBD1 as D (5 bases). Deletions cut 0 bases from V and 1 base from J, with 9 bases between. Germline V CDR1 and CDR2: KGHSH, LQKENI. The CDR3 contains 15 residues. Complete variable domain (other parts from reference TRBV18 and TRBJ1-1): NAGVMQNPRHLVRRRGQEARLRCSPMKGHSHVYWYRQLPEEGLKFMVYLQKENIIDESGMPKERFSAEFPKEGPSILRIQQVVRGDSAAYFCASSPPIQGNTEAFFGQGTRLTVV.